The 17 T cell receptor beta chains below all came from one sample that was sequenced in a study of cytomegalovirus exposure and HLA in healthy donors. Use of 60 Vbeta and 13 Jbeta primers characterized the PCR. Assay: immunoSEQ multiplex PCR; the TCRdb copy retains only in-frame clones and omits some. The data contain some 150,000 clones, 80% to 90% of them singletons. The specimen sequenced was PBMCs. The receptor source for this set is a woman in her 30s in good health and CMV-seropositive.

The rearrangement links TRBV7-2 to TRBJ1-3; D gene uncertain. The germline V gene has CDR1 SGHTA and CDR2 FQGNSA. Trimming removed 5 bases from V and 2 bases from J, with 10 bases in between. The CDR3 runs to 14 residues. The CDR3 region has the DNA TGTGCCAGCAGCCCGGGAGGAACTGGAAACACCATATATTTT. This translates into CASSPGGTGNTIYF.

The CDR3 DNA is TGTGCCAGCAGCCAACCTCCGGGTGGAGATCAGCCCCAGCATTTT. This gives the protein CASSQPPGGDQPQHF. V gene TRBV14 combines with J gene TRBJ1-5; D remains unclear. CDR1 is SGHDN and CDR2 is FVKESK in the germline V gene. V lost 2 bases, J lost 5 bases, and 13 bases lay in between. This CDR3 is built from 15 residues.

This chain uses TRBV5-4 with TRBJ1-1; no definite D call. Germline V gene lookup returns CDR1 SGHNT and CDR2 YYREEE (reference sequence). The CDR3 consists of 14 residues. Trimming removed 4 bases from V and 2 bases from J, with 12 bases in between. The CDR3 DNA sequence: TGTGCCAGCAGCCCCCTGAATAGTAACACTGAAGCTTTCTTT. This codes for CASSPLNSNTEAFF.

This sequence joins TRBV5-5 and TRBJ1-2, with D unclear. The CDR3 totals 16 residues. V lost 2 bases to trimming and J lost 0 bases, with 14 bases between them. Germline V lookup: CDR1 SGHKS, CDR2 YYEKEE (reference sequence). In DNA, the CDR3 is TGTGCCAGCAGCTTTAGCCCTCGGATAGCTAACTATGGCTACACCTTC. Protein product: CASSFSPRIANYGYTF.

The V gene is TRBV7-2, the J gene TRBJ2-5; 8 bases are shared with TRBD1. V dropped 0 bases and J dropped 1; count of bases not matched to a gene: 1. The CDR3 sequence is 15 residues long. Germline V gives CDR1 SGHTA, CDR2 FQGNSA. The CDR3 sequence is CASSLAGTGQETQYF. CDR3 DNA: TGTGCCAGCAGCTTAGCAGGGACAGGCCAAGAGACCCAGTACTTC.

V and J are TRBV7-2 and TRBJ1-4; D call uncertain. Trimming shortened V by 5 bases and J by 8 bases, and 18 bases separated the two germline ends. The germline V gene has CDR1 SGHTA and CDR2 FQGNSA. This CDR3 has 15 amino acids. CDR3 sequence: CASSPTPYSGEKLFF. CDR3 nucleotides: TGTGCCAGCAGCCCCACCCCTTACAGCGGCGAAAAACTGTTTTTT.

The chain employs TRBV2 and TRBJ1-1; TRBD1 matches 9 bases. The CDR3 covers 15 residues. V shed 7 bases, J shed 3 bases, and the junction held 9 bases outside the gene matches. Per the germline V gene, CDR1 is SNHLY and CDR2 is FYNNEI. CDR3 sequence: CASKNRGRGDTEAFF. The DNA for the CDR3 is TGTGCCAGCAAGAACAGGGGGCGCGGAGACACTGAAGCTTTCTTT.

The CDR3 sequence is CASSLVSAGETQYF. As DNA, the CDR3 is TGTGCCAGCAGCTTGGTTAGCGCGGGAGAGACCCAGTACTTC. The chain couples TRBV5-4 to TRBJ2-5; possible D gene TRBD2, 5 bases. The germline V and J ends were trimmed by 0 bases and 4 bases, with 10 bases remaining between them. This CDR3 has 14 amino acids. CDR1 is SGHNT and CDR2 is YYREEE in the germline V gene (reference sequence).

The chain employs TRBV4-2 and TRBJ1-1; possible D gene TRBD1, 5 bases. Germline V gene lookup returns CDR1 LGHNA and CDR2 YNFKEQ. The V and J ends lost 1 base and 5 bases respectively, with 11 bases between them. The CDR3 consists of 14 residues. CDR3 DNA sequence: TGTGCCAGCAGCCAAGGCAGGGTAGGAACTGAAGCTTTCTTT. It yields the protein CASSQGRVGTEAFF.

This clone was seen a few times. The V and J genes are TRBV29-1 and TRBJ2-5; D not certain. Germline assignment: CDR1 SQVTM and CDR2 ANQGSEA. This CDR3 comprises 13 residues. V lost 5 bases, J lost 1 base, and 11 bases lay in between. The CDR3 DNA reads TGCAGCGTTAAGATACAGTCCCAAGAGACCCAGTACTTC. Protein sequence: CSVKIQSQETQYF.

This chain joins TRBV30 and TRBJ1-2; D remains unclear. The CDR3 contains 12 residues. Trimming took off 3 bases at V and 1 base at J, with 6 bases between the two ends. Germline V gene data show CDR1 as GTSNPN and CDR2 as SVGIG (reference sequence). In DNA form, the CDR3 reads TGTGCCTGGAGCCACGGTAACTATGGCTACACCTTC. Translating it yields CAWSHGNYGYTF.

This clone was recorded only once. The chain employs TRBV7-8 and TRBJ2-5; TRBD1 agrees at 10 bases. The J call may be in error: the DNA end matches TRBJ2-7 better. The CDR3 totals 18 residues. Germline lookup yields CDR1 SGHVS and CDR2 FQNEAQ. This CDR3 is CASSSHHLGTGVSYEQYF. CDR3 nucleotides: TGTGCCAGCAGCTCCCACCATCTCGGGACAGGGGTCTCCTACGAGCAGTACTTC.

The chain combines TRBV11-1 with TRBJ1-1, with a weak D call TRBD1 (6 bases). Trimming cost V 5 bases and J 7 bases, with 14 bases left between them. From germline, CDR1 is SGHAT and CDR2 FQDESV (reference sequence). The CDR3 covers 13 residues. As DNA, the CDR3 is TGTGCCAGCAGCCAACAGGGCCTGGGTGAAGCTTTCTTT. Amino acids: CASSQQGLGEAFF.

This clone has just a few counts. The rearrangement links TRBV2 to TRBJ1-2; no clear D. The CDR3 is 15 residues long. Deletions cut 0 bases from V and 0 bases from J, with 8 bases between. Germline CDR1 is SNHLY and CDR2 is FYNNEI. The CDR3 loop reads CASSEAGGTNYGYTF. Written as DNA, the CDR3 is TGTGCCAGCAGTGAAGCGGGAGGAACTAACTATGGCTACACCTTC.

J is TRBJ2-5 and V is TRBV11-2; possible D gene TRBD2, 6 bases. V lost 2 bases and J 1 base, leaving 8 bases between the germline ends. This CDR3 has 14 residues. CDR1 and CDR2 from the germline V gene are SGHAT and FQNNGV. The CDR3 reads CASSLMGGQETQYF. The DNA for the CDR3 is TGTGCCAGCAGCTTAATGGGGGGCCAAGAGACCCAGTACTTC.

This clone was counted a few times. The V gene is TRBV28, the J gene TRBJ1-3, with D unresolved. The CDR3 totals 14 residues. The germline V gene encodes CDR1 MDHEN and CDR2 SYDVKM. V was cut by 10 bases and J by 0 bases, with 13 bases left in between. CDR3 sequence reads: CATYRISSGNTIYF. CDR3 DNA sequence: TGTGCCACCTACCGAATAAGCTCTGGAAACACCATATATTTT.

The chain links TRBV4-1 to TRBJ1-1, with no clear D. This CDR3 contains 15 residues. V lost 2 bases, J lost 1 base, and 11 bases lay in between. Germline V gene lookup returns CDR1 MGHRA and CDR2 YSYEKL. The DNA of the CDR3 is TGCGCCAGCAGCCAACCCCGGGAGGGGAACACTGAAGCTTTCTTT. Translating gives CASSQPREGNTEAFF.